The 28 T cell receptor beta chains below all came from one sample that was sequenced in a study of tumor and adjacent non-tumor tissue in lung cancer. This sample's RNA came from whole unsorted tissue. The library came from three nested PCR rounds adapted from ARM-PCR protocols. TCRdb passed the multiplex PCR reads through MiXCR, listing each CDR3 protein once. The sample includes tens of thousands of distinct CDR3 sequences, roughly 72% of them seen just once. Sequencing was carried out using lung tumor tissue. Receptor source: a man aged 60-69 years with non-small cell lung cancer.

This clonotype was found a few times. Likely a read error: the CDR3 ends without its conserved phenylalanine or tryptophan. The chain couples TRBV29-1 to TRBJ2-1; 13 bases line up with TRBD2. This CDR3 spans 13 amino acids. Germline CDR1 reads SQVTM; CDR2 reads ANQGSEA. CDR3 nucleotide sequence: TGCTGCGTTGGACTAGCGGGAGTGGGTGAGCAGTTCTTA. Its protein is CCVGLAGVGEQFL.

As for this clonotype: Given the absence of the conserved phenylalanine or tryptophan at the CDR3 end, a read error is likely. The rearrangement links TRBV29-1 to TRBJ2-5, with D uncertain. The germline V gene has CDR1 SQVTM and CDR2 ANQGSEA. The CDR3 is made up of 14 amino acids. CDR3 nucleotide sequence: TGCAGCGCCTCGCACAGCTACTGCCAACAGACCCAGTACCTC. Its translation is CSASHSYCQQTQYL.

V and J are TRBV6-5 and TRBJ2-7, with 7 bases aligning to TRBD2. CDR1 MNHEY and CDR2 SVGAGI come from the germline V gene. The CDR3 is 13 amino acids. V lost 6 bases and J lost 4; bases outside the gene matches: 6. This CDR3 reads CASSQTSSYEQYF. CDR3 DNA sequence: TGTGCCAGCAGCCAGACTAGCAGTTACGAGCAGTACTTC.

Details on this clonotype: One end of the junction does not line up with germline, which may come from a read error. The chain couples TRBV20-1 to TRBJ2-1; no definite D call. CDR1 is DFQATT and CDR2 is SNEGSKA in the germline V gene (reference sequence). The CDR3 runs to 14 residues. CDR3 DNA sequence: TGCAGTGGTAGAGATCAACAGACCAGCTATGAGCAGTGCTTC. Its protein product is CSGRDQQTSYEQCF.

Comments on this clonotype: Relative to the germline gene, one junction end is altered; a read error may explain this. V usage is TRBV6-1 and J usage is TRBJ2-3; tentative D call: TRBD2 (5 bases). Looked up from germline, CDR1 is MNHNS and CDR2 is SASEGT. This CDR3 comprises 12 residues. CDR3 protein: CAGTPSTDTQDF. CDR3 nucleotide sequence: TGTGCCGGCACTCCTAGCACAGATACTCAGGATTTT.

Concerning this clonotype itself: No conserved phenylalanine or tryptophan is present at the end of the CDR3, so a read error is the likely explanation. V usage is TRBV29-1 and J usage is TRBJ2-5, with D tentatively TRBD1 (6 bases). V lost 4 bases, J lost 4 bases, and 13 bases lay in between. CDR3 size: 13 residues. Germline CDR1 is SQVTM and CDR2 is ANQGSEA. The CDR3 region has the DNA TGCAGCGTTGTTGTGGGGGCCCGAGAGACCCAGTACTTA. It is translated as CSVVVGARETQYL.

As to this clonotype: One end of the junction does not line up with germline, which may come from a read error. The chain is built from TRBV6-5 and TRBJ2-3; maybe TRBD2 (6 bases). The CDR3 runs 15 residues. The germline V gene encodes CDR1 MNHEY and CDR2 SVGAGI. The CDR3 DNA sequence: TGTGCCAGCAGTCCTAGAGCGGGTGGCACAGATTCGCAGTATTTT. Translating gives CASSPRAGGTDSQYF.

The genes are TRBV6-4 and TRBJ2-2; no firm D call. Germline V lookup: CDR1 MRHNA, CDR2 SNTAGT. This CDR3 region has 12 residues. The V and J ends lost 10 bases and 6 bases respectively, with 12 bases between them. The CDR3 spells CANPRTAGELFF. The CDR3 DNA sequence: TGTGCCAACCCCCGGACCGCCGGGGAGCTGTTTTTT.

Regarding this clonotype: At one boundary the junction diverges from the germline segment, which might be a read error. The chain couples TRBV5-4 to TRBJ2-1, with D possibly being TRBD2 (6 bases). Germline CDR1 and CDR2: SGHNT and YYREEE (reference sequence). The CDR3 runs to 14 residues. The CDR3 reads CVSSWRDWGNGQFF. For the CDR3, the DNA is TGTGTCAGCAGCTGGCGGGACTGGGGGAATGGGCAATTCTTC.

For this clonotype: One end of the junction varies from germline; a read error may be responsible. The chain couples TRBV6-5 to TRBJ2-7; D is unresolved. From germline, CDR1 is MNHEY and CDR2 SVGAGI. The CDR3 consists of 15 residues. DNA for the CDR3: TGTGCCGGCAGTTACTCGAGGCGAGAAACGGCCGGGCAGTACTTC. It is translated as CAGSYSRRETAGQYF.

Notes on this clonotype: In this CDR3 the conserved last residue, phenylalanine or tryptophan, is missing, so a read error is likely. The V gene is TRBV14, the J gene TRBJ2-7, with D hard to call. Germline assignment: CDR1 SGHDN and CDR2 FVKESK. The CDR3 sequence is 13 residues long. V gave up 4 bases and J gave up 0 bases, with 7 bases separating them. CDR3 bases: TGTGCCAGCAGCCCCTCTTACTCCTACGAGCAGTACTTG. It yields the protein CASSPSYSYEQYL.

This clonotype came up many times. The chain links TRBV20-1 to TRBJ2-5; no definite D call. Germline V gene data show CDR1 as DFQATT and CDR2 as SNEGSKA (reference sequence). The V end was cut by 5 bases, the J end by 0 bases, with 7 bases between. This CDR3 comprises 12 residues. CDR3 nucleotides: TGCAGTGCTGAGGCGTACCAAGAGACCCAGTACTTC. It specifies CSAEAYQETQYF.

This clonotype was observed a few times. The V gene is TRBV6-6, the J gene TRBJ2-7; D is perhaps TRBD1 or TRBD2 (6 bases each). Germline values: CDR1 MNHNY, CDR2 SVGAGI (reference sequence). The CDR3 contains 15 residues. The ends were cut back, 4 bases at V and 4 bases at J, with 17 bases in the middle. CDR3 region: CASSSGGFKSYEQYF. The CDR3 region has the DNA TGTGCCAGCAGTTCCGGGGGCTTCAAGTCATACGAGCAGTACTTC.

By sample share, this clonotype is medium-sized. The chain recombines TRBV11-2 with TRBJ1-1; no clear D. There are 14 residues in the CDR3. CDR1 is SGHAT and CDR2 is FQNNGV in the germline V gene. The V gene lost 0 bases and the J gene lost 6 bases, with 11 bases spanning the gap. CDR3 sequence (DNA): TGTGCCAGCAGCTTAGACCCGAGAGACCCTGAAGCTTTCTTT. It yields the protein CASSLDPRDPEAFF.

This clonotype was seen at least ten times. This chain links TRBV5-6 with TRBJ2-5; TRBD1 agrees at 7 bases. Germline values: CDR1 SGHDT, CDR2 YYEEEE. The CDR3 length is 15 residues. V shed 4 bases, J shed 7 bases, and the junction held 13 bases outside the gene matches. The DNA for the CDR3 is TGTGCCAGCAGCCTTCGGGACAGCCGTTGGAGGACCCAGTACTTC. As protein: CASSLRDSRWRTQYF.

Note on this clonotype: One junction end disagrees with the germline gene, perhaps due to a read error. The V call is TRBV11-1, the J call TRBJ1-1; D is perhaps TRBD1 (5 bases). The CDR3 has 13 residues. CDR1 is SGHAT, CDR2 FQDESV, per germline (reference sequence). This CDR3 is CANSLALGAEAFF. The CDR3 bases are TGTGCCAACAGCTTAGCACTGGGGGCTGAAGCTTTCTTT.

About this clonotype: Germline and junction disagree at one end, which may indicate a read error. The rearrangement links TRBV24-1 to TRBJ1-5, with no clear D. Germline V lookup: CDR1 KGHDR, CDR2 SFDVKD. CDR3 size: 16 residues. The CDR3 nucleotides read TGTGCCACCAGTGACTCCGGACGGGGAAGCAACCAGCTCCAGCATTTC. Its protein product is CATSDSGRGSNQLQHF.

This clonotype was recorded at least ten times. The chain is built from TRBV10-3 and TRBJ2-2, with unresolved D. Per the germline V gene, CDR1 is ENHRY and CDR2 is SYGVKD. The V end was cut by 5 bases, the J end by 7 bases, with 8 bases between. The CDR3 length is 12 residues. The CDR3 loop is CAISPSVGELFF. DNA of the CDR3: TGTGCCATCAGTCCCTCAGTCGGGGAGCTGTTTTTT.

This clonotype has a single count. The chain employs TRBV20-1 and TRBJ2-5; 11 bases align to TRBD2. This CDR3 spans 13 amino acids. CDR1 and CDR2 from the germline V gene are DFQATT and SNEGSKA (reference sequence). The ends lost 6 bases at V and 8 bases at J; junction bases unmatched: 8. CDR3: CSAPGLAENTQYF. In DNA form, the CDR3 reads TGCAGTGCCCCGGGACTAGCGGAAAATACCCAGTACTTC.

Of note for this clonotype: The junction differs from germline at one of its ends, possibly a read error. V gene TRBV5-4 combines with J gene TRBJ2-2; D uncertain. This CDR3 is built from 16 residues. CDR1 is SGHNT and CDR2 is YYREEE in the germline V gene (reference sequence). This CDR3 reads CASSSYKASSTGQLFF. DNA of the CDR3: TGTGCCAGCAGCTCCTATAAGGCTTCGAGCACCGGGCAGCTGTTTTTT.

This clonotype was seen just once. At one of its ends the junction is not consistent with the germline gene, which may arise from a read error. The rearrangement joins TRBV12-3 or TRBV12-4 to TRBJ2-3; 8 bases match TRBD2. The CDR3 runs 14 residues. CDR3 in amino acids: CASSLPGGPDTQYF. In DNA form, the CDR3 reads TGTGCCAGCAGTTTACCGGGAGGGCCGGATACACAGTATTTT.

Notes on this clonotype: A much bigger clone sits one base away, suggesting this may be a read error. The chain recombines TRBV5-1 with TRBJ2-5; D is possibly TRBD2 (5 bases). From germline, CDR1 is SGHRS and CDR2 YFSETQ. V was cut by 3 bases and J by 4 bases, with 16 bases left in between. The CDR3 totals 15 residues. The CDR3 sequence is CASSSDGKGAETQYF. The CDR3 region has the DNA TGCGCCAGCAGCTCGGACGGGAAGGGTGCAGAGACCCAGTACTTC.

The rearrangement uses TRBV29-1 and TRBJ2-1, with 7 positions matching TRBD1. CDR1 and CDR2 (germline): SQVTM, ANQGSEA. V lost 5 bases, J lost 4 bases, and 8 bases stayed unmatched. The CDR3 contains 14 residues. CDR3 DNA: TGCAGCGTTCAAGGGGGCCCGTCGTACAATGAGCAGTTCTTC. This encodes CSVQGGPSYNEQFF.

Note on this clonotype: Given the absence of the conserved phenylalanine or tryptophan at the CDR3 end, a read error is likely. The chain couples TRBV13 to TRBJ2-5; 11 bases map to TRBD2. V lost 5 bases and J lost 3; bases outside the gene matches: 8. The CDR3 spans 16 residues. CDR1 is PRHDT and CDR2 is FYEKMQ in the germline V gene (reference sequence). CDR3 protein: CASSLGLAGFEETQYY. CDR3 DNA sequence: TGTGCCAGCAGCCTCGGACTAGCGGGTTTTGAAGAGACCCAGTACTAT.

This clonotype was picked up a small number of times. A clone one base away is much larger, so this may be a read error. V usage is TRBV12-3 or TRBV12-4 and J usage is TRBJ2-2; a weak D match, TRBD1 (6 bases). V dropped 8 bases and J dropped 6 bases, with 10 bases sitting between them. This CDR3 comprises 12 residues. The CDR3 reads CASGEGAGELFF. The DNA for the CDR3 is TGTGCCAGCGGTGAGGGGGCCGGGGAGCTGTTTTTT.

A note on this clonotype: At one end the junction does not follow the germline gene, possibly because of a read error. CDR3 DNA sequence: TGCAGCGGTCGGAGGGACAGGGGGGTCAACGTACTGACTTTC. Its translation is CSGRRDRGVNVLTF. The J gene is TRBJ2-6, the V gene TRBV20-1, with 11 nucleotides matching TRBD1. This CDR3 spans 14 amino acids. From germline, CDR1 is DFQATT and CDR2 SNEGSKA (reference sequence).

The V gene is TRBV5-4, the J gene TRBJ1-6; 7 nucleotides match TRBD1. V trimming: 7 bases; J trimming: 14 bases; junction bases outside the gene matches: 21. CDR3 size: 16 residues. Germline lookup yields CDR1 SGHNT and CDR2 YYREEE (reference sequence). CDR3 DNA sequence: TGTGCCAGCGGCACTATAGGGGGGACAGTCGTGGCATCCCTCCACTTT. Amino acids: CASGTIGGTVVASLHF.

Points on this clonotype: The CDR3 does not end in the conserved phenylalanine or tryptophan, so this is likely a read error. The gene calls are TRBV5-1 and TRBJ1-6, with TRBD1 matching 8 bases. This CDR3 has 14 amino acids. CDR1 is SGHRS and CDR2 is YFSETQ in the germline V gene. V shed 2 bases and J 9 bases; nucleotides not matched to a gene: 4. In nucleotides, the CDR3 is TGCGCCAGCAGCTTCTGGACAGGGACTTCACCCCTCCACTGT. It is translated as CASSFWTGTSPLHC.